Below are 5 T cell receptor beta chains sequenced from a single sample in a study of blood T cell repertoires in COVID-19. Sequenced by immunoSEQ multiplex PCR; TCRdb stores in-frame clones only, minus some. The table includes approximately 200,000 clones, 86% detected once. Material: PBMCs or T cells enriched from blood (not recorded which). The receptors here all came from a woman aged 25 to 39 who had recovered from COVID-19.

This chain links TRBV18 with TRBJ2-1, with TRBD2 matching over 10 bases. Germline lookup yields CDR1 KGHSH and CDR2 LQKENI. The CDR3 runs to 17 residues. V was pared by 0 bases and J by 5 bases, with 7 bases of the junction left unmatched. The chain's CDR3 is CASSPPQAGGPHNEQFF. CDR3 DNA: TGTGCCAGCTCACCACCCCAAGCGGGAGGGCCTCACAATGAGCAGTTCTTC.

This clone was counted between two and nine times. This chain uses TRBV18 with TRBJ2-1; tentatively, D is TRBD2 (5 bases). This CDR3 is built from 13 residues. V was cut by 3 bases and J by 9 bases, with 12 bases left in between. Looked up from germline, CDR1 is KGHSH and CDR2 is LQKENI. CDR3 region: CASSPVSGSEQFF. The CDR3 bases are TGTGCCAGCTCACCGGTTTCGGGGAGTGAGCAGTTCTTC.

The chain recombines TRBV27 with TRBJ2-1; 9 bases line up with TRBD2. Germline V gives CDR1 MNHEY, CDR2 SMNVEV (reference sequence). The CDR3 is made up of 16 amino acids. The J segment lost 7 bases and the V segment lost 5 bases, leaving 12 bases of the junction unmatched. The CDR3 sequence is CASSPWAGLAKNEQFF. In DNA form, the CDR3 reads TGTGCCAGCAGTCCCTGGGCGGGACTAGCAAAGAATGAGCAGTTCTTC.

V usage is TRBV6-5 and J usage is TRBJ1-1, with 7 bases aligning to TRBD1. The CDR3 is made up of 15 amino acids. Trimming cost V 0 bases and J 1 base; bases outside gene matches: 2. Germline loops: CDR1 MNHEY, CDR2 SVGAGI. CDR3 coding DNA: TGTGCCAGCAGTTACTCGGGACAGAGGAACACTGAAGCTTTCTTT. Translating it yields CASSYSGQRNTEAFF.

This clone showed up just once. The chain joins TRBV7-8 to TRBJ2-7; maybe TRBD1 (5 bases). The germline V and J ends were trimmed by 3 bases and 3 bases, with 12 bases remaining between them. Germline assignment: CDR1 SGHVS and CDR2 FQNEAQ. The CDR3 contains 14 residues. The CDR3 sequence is CASSFPTESYEQYF. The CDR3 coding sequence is TGTGCCAGCAGCTTTCCGACAGAGAGCTACGAGCAGTACTTC.